This is a list of T cell receptor beta chains from one sample in a study of graft-versus-host responses after intestinal transplantation. TCRdb's table, derived via immunoSEQ multiplex PCR, lists solely in-frame clones and lacks some. The sample lists around 110,000 clones, 85% to 95% occurring once. These receptors are not linked to any known antigen. The material sequenced was unstimulated CD4+ T cells sorted from spleen or lymph node cells, taken before transplant. These receptors were obtained from a human donor who was the organ donor for an intestinal transplant. Each CDR3 is given with its conserved first and last residue. A D gene is named only where the DNA matches it firmly. Clone size is given for some rows only: seen once, a few or many times, or a class if the clone is expanded.

j_call,clone_size,v_call,d_call,cdr3_aa,cdr3_nt
TRBJ2-5,.,TRBV5-6,TRBD1,CASSRTGVGTQYF,TGTGCCAGCAGCCGAACAGGGGTGGGGACCCAGTACTTC
TRBJ2-7,.,TRBV28,TRBD1,CASRIRGQGVYEQYF,TGTGCCAGCAGGATTAGGGGACAGGGGGTCTACGAGCAGTACTTC
TRBJ2-3,.,TRBV5-4,TRBD2,CASSLRTSVTGTDTQYF,TGTGCCAGCAGCTTGAGGACTAGCGTGACGGGCACAGATACGCAGTATTTT
TRBJ2-3,.,TRBV7-2,.,CASSLKPSTGRTDTQYF,TGTGCCAGCAGCTTGAAGCCGTCAACAGGGAGGACAGATACGCAGTATTTT
TRBJ1-4,.,TRBV30,TRBD1,CACNPLQGAGEKLFF,TGTGCCTGCAACCCACTACAGGGGGCAGGGGAAAAACTGTTTTTT
TRBJ1-1,.,TRBV28,TRBD1,CASTGGTEAFF,TGTGCCAGTACAGGGGGCACTGAAGCTTTCTTT
TRBJ1-4,.,TRBV7-9,.,CASGRADNEKLFF,TGTGCCAGCGGAAGGGCAGATAATGAAAAACTGTTTTTT
TRBJ2-5,.,TRBV19,TRBD1,CASRGQGSQETQYF,TGTGCCAGTAGAGGACAGGGGAGCCAAGAGACCCAGTACTTC
TRBJ2-7,.,TRBV9,TRBD2,CASSPGRTSGKPYEQYF,TGTGCCAGCAGCCCTGGACGGACTAGCGGGAAACCCTACGAGCAGTACTTC
TRBJ2-1,.,TRBV5-1,TRBD2,CASSLYASGRNEQFF,TGCGCCAGCAGCTTGTATGCTAGCGGGAGAAATGAGCAGTTCTTC
TRBJ2-3,.,TRBV5-5,.,CASSLSPARATDTQYF,TGTGCCAGCAGCCTCAGTCCGGCCCGAGCGACAGATACGCAGTATTTT
TRBJ2-7,.,TRBV5-6,TRBD2,CASSSFAGVAGDSPYEQYF,TGTGCCAGCAGCTCGTTCGCGGGAGTAGCGGGAGATAGCCCCTACGAGCAGTACTTC
TRBJ2-1,.,TRBV2,TRBD2,CASSEEGLAGGDEQFF,TGTGCCAGCAGTGAAGAAGGGCTAGCGGGAGGTGATGAGCAGTTCTTC
TRBJ1-5,.,TRBV6-6,TRBD1,CASRVDRASSGPQHF,TGTGCCAGCAGGGTAGACAGGGCCTCCTCGGGGCCCCAGCATTTT
TRBJ2-1,.,TRBV19,.,CASSNTVNEQFF,TGTGCCAGTAGTAACACAGTCAATGAGCAGTTCTTC
TRBJ2-2,few,TRBV6-6,TRBD1,CATDRGMGELFF,TGTGCCACCGACAGGGGAATGGGGGAGCTGTTTTTT
TRBJ1-3,.,TRBV5-1,TRBD1,CASSRTGGTAGNTIYF,TGCGCCAGCAGCCGGACCGGAGGGACAGCTGGAAACACCATATATTTT
TRBJ2-5,.,TRBV28,.,CASRRRETQYF,TGTGCCAGCAGACGACGAGAGACCCAGTACTTC
TRBJ2-7,.,TRBV7-8,TRBD2,CASSLIASTSGYEQYF,TGTGCCAGCAGCTTAATTGCTTCAACTAGCGGCTACGAGCAGTACTTC
TRBJ2-5,.,TRBV6-5,TRBD2,CASSRGGVGTQYF,TGTGCCAGCAGTCGGGGGGGCGTCGGGACCCAGTACTTC
TRBJ2-5,.,TRBV15,.,CATSRGARETQYF,TGTGCCACCAGCAGAGGGGCGAGGGAGACCCAGTACTTC
TRBJ2-7,.,TRBV5-6,.,CASSPLYSGYEQYF,TGTGCCAGCAGCCCCCTTTACAGCGGCTACGAGCAGTACTTC
TRBJ2-2,.,TRBV11-3,TRBD1,CASSRGVLFGQVPTGELFF,TGTGCCAGCAGCCGAGGGGTTTTGTTCGGACAGGTACCCACCGGGGAGCTGTTTTTT
TRBJ1-1,.,TRBV7-9,.,CASSFVSDATEAFF,TGTGCCAGCAGCTTTGTCAGTGATGCAACTGAAGCTTTCTTT
TRBJ2-1,.,TRBV7-6,TRBD2,CASSPTGLAGGWNEQFF,TGTGCCAGCAGCCCGACGGGACTAGCGGGAGGATGGAATGAGCAGTTCTTC
TRBJ1-4,.,TRBV2,.,CATQRTDVGEKLFF,TGTGCCACCCAGCGGACGGACGTAGGAGAAAAACTGTTTTTT
TRBJ1-4,.,TRBV11-2,.,CASSLEGTTNEKLFF,TGTGCCAGCAGCTTAGAGGGGACTACTAATGAAAAACTGTTTTTT
TRBJ1-2,once,TRBV14,.,CASSLRGPYYGYTF,TGTGCCAGCAGCTTAAGGGGTCCTTACTATGGCTACACCTTC
TRBJ2-7,.,TRBV19,TRBD2,CASRGTSAISSYEQYF,TGTGCCAGTCGGGGGACTAGCGCTATCAGCTCCTACGAGCAGTACTTC
TRBJ2-1,few,TRBV30,.,CAWTPGNEQFF,TGTGCCTGGACACCTGGGAATGAGCAGTTCTTC
TRBJ1-4,.,TRBV7-2,.,CASSRRPVTVATNEKLFF,TGTGCCAGCAGCCGCCGACCTGTGACAGTTGCAACTAATGAAAAACTGTTTTTT
TRBJ2-3,.,TRBV29-1,TRBD1,CSVEKTGITDTQYF,TGCAGCGTTGAAAAGACAGGGATCACAGATACGCAGTATTTT
TRBJ1-2,.,TRBV7-9,TRBD1,CASTLTGAGGYTF,TGTGCCAGCACCTTGACAGGGGCGGGTGGCTACACCTTC
TRBJ2-3,.,TRBV2,.,CASDFFRVWRAGPDTQYF,TGTGCCAGCGATTTTTTTAGAGTTTGGAGGGCAGGCCCAGATACGCAGTATTTT
TRBJ2-7,.,TRBV5-1,TRBD2,CASSLVGLAVSEQYF,TGCGCCAGCAGCTTGGTGGGACTAGCGGTCTCAGAGCAGTACTTC
TRBJ2-7,.,TRBV2,TRBD2,CASSRAGDHEQYF,TGTGCCAGCAGTCGGGCGGGGGACCACGAGCAGTACTTC
TRBJ2-3,.,TRBV10-1,.,CASSESYTDTQYF,TGCGCCAGCAGTGAGTCCTACACAGATACGCAGTATTTT
TRBJ1-4,.,TRBV18,.,CASSPPGVGEKLFF,TGTGCCAGCTCACCACCCGGCGTTGGAGAAAAACTGTTTTTT
TRBJ2-2,.,TRBV6-5,.,CAITSGAKGTGELFF,TGTGCCATCACCTCAGGGGCGAAAGGGACCGGGGAGCTGTTTTTT
TRBJ2-3,.,TRBV28,.,CASSFLGRGTDTQYF,TGTGCCAGCAGTTTCTTGGGCAGGGGCACAGATACGCAGTATTTT
TRBJ1-2,.,TRBV10-3,TRBD1,CAIGDRGSGYTF,TGTGCCATCGGAGACAGGGGATCTGGCTACACCTTC
TRBJ1-2,.,TRBV6-1,TRBD1,CASSRPDRGDYGYTF,TGTGCCAGCAGCCGACCGGACAGGGGTGACTATGGCTACACCTTC